This T cell receptor (beta chain) comes out of a study of response to subunit inactivated influenza vaccine. Germline CDR1 and CDR2: MNHNS and SASEGT. V was trimmed by 7 bases and J by 5 bases, leaving 11 bases between them. This CDR3 has 13 amino acids. In TCRdb, the RT-PCR reads were re-called with MiXCR into one record per CDR3 protein. Among about 500,000 distinct CDR3 sequences listed, approximately 15% were seen once. V is TRBV6-1 and J is TRBJ2-2; no definite D call. The sequence was collected from a man aged 45 to 75 who received an inactivated influenza vaccine. Sample: CD4+ T cells sorted from PBMCs, taken less than 25 months after vaccination. CDR3 sequence reads: CASINEGTGELFF. CDR3 bases: TGTGCCAGCATAAACGAAGGGACCGGGGAGCTGTTTTTT.